These 27 T cell receptor beta chains originate from one sample sequenced in a study of cytomegalovirus exposure and HLA in healthy donors. The PCR used 60 Vbeta and 13 Jbeta primers. Libraries were prepared by immunoSEQ multiplex PCR; TCRdb keeps only in-frame clonotypes and omits some of them. This table holds more than 100,000 clones, approximately 78% found once. The sample was PBMCs. These receptors were taken from a woman between 50 and 59 years old in good health and CMV-seropositive.

The J gene is TRBJ2-5, the V gene TRBV5-5, with a weak D call TRBD1 (6 bases). The CDR3 runs to 14 residues. Trimming shortened V by 2 bases and J by 5 bases, and 13 bases separated the two germline ends. In germline, CDR1 is SGHKS, CDR2 YYEKEE (reference sequence). CDR3 protein: CASSLIGGEETQYF. CDR3 sequence (DNA): TGTGCCAGCAGCTTAATAGGGGGAGAGGAGACCCAGTACTTC.

This clone was seen a single time. As DNA, the CDR3 is TGTGCCAGCAGCCTAGGACTAGCGGAGTACGAGCAGTACTTC. Its translation: CASSLGLAEYEQYF. J is TRBJ2-7 and V is TRBV7-2; 10 bases agree with TRBD2. With V trimmed by 5 bases and J by 4 bases, 5 bases remained unmatched. This CDR3 spans 14 amino acids. Germline lookup yields CDR1 SGHTA and CDR2 FQGNSA.

This chain joins TRBV10-3 and TRBJ2-3; 7 bases align to TRBD2. This CDR3 spans 16 amino acids. The germline V gene has CDR1 ENHRY and CDR2 SYGVKD. After removal of 3 bases from V and 3 bases from J, the junction contained 9 bases not matched to a gene. The DNA for the CDR3 is TGTGCCATCAGTGATTCGGGCGGGAGTTTAACAGATACGCAGTATTTT. Translation gives CAISDSGGSLTDTQYF.

This clone was seen just once. The V and J genes are TRBV13 and TRBJ1-2, with TRBD1 matching 8 bases. This CDR3 comprises 14 residues. Losses at the gene ends were 5 bases for V and 7 bases for J; bases not matched to a gene: 9. Germline V gives CDR1 PRHDT, CDR2 FYEKMQ (reference sequence). The CDR3 loop is CASSPRDRPFGYTF. The CDR3 nucleotides read TGTGCCAGCAGCCCCCGGGACAGGCCTTTTGGCTACACCTTC.

The rearrangement joins TRBV7-9 to TRBJ1-1, with TRBD1 as a possible D gene (5 bases). V lost 5 bases and J lost 0, with 10 bases in between. Per germline, CDR1 SEHNR and CDR2 FQNEAQ (reference sequence). The CDR3 covers 14 residues. The CDR3 loop is CASSLDRVNTEAFF. CDR3 coding DNA: TGTGCCAGCAGCCTCGACAGAGTGAACACTGAAGCTTTCTTT.

This clone appeared a few times. The chain employs TRBV18 and TRBJ1-1, with a weak D call TRBD1 (5 bases). Trimming shortened V by 4 bases and J by 7 bases, and 10 bases separated the two germline ends. This CDR3 is built from 12 residues. CDR1 KGHSH and CDR2 LQKENI come from the germline V gene. CDR3 nucleotides: TGTGCCAGCTCACGGGCAGGGAATGAAGCTTTCTTT. Its translation is CASSRAGNEAFF.

The chain employs TRBV4-1 and TRBJ1-1; D is ambiguous. The V end lost 4 bases, the J end lost 1 base, and 7 bases lay between the germline ends. The CDR3 extends over 13 amino acids. Germline loops: CDR1 MGHRA, CDR2 YSYEKL. Here the CDR3 DNA reads TGCGCCAGCAGCCTTCCCGGGAACACTGAAGCTTTCTTT. Translated: CASSLPGNTEAFF.

The chain carries TRBV10-1 and TRBJ2-3; tentatively, D is TRBD2 (6 bases). The CDR3 length is 16 residues. Trimming took 0 bases from V and 1 from J, leaving 11 bases between them. From germline, CDR1 is WNHNN and CDR2 SYGVQD (reference sequence). The CDR3 reads CASSESEGWGTDTQYF. Written as DNA, the CDR3 is TGCGCCAGCAGTGAGTCGGAGGGGTGGGGCACAGATACGCAGTATTTT.

The chain is built from TRBV28 and TRBJ1-4; D is perhaps TRBD1 (5 bases). This CDR3 spans 15 amino acids. V lost 10 bases and J lost 7, with 22 bases in between. Per germline, CDR1 MDHEN and CDR2 SYDVKM. The CDR3 DNA follows: TGTGCCACCATGGCGGGGGGGGATGAAGGTGAAAAACTGTTTTTT. Residues: CATMAGGDEGEKLFF.

This clone was detected once. The genes are TRBV4-2 and TRBJ2-3; no firm D call. Deletions cut 4 bases from V and 2 bases from J, with 7 bases between. From germline, CDR1 is LGHNA and CDR2 YNFKEQ. The CDR3 runs 13 residues. DNA for the CDR3: TGTGCCAGCAGCCCGGAGAACACAGATACGCAGTATTTT. Protein product: CASSPENTDTQYF.

This clone was counted between two and nine times. The rearrangement links TRBV29-1 to TRBJ2-7, with 8 bases fitting TRBD2. Germline V lookup: CDR1 SQVTM, CDR2 ANQGSEA. The CDR3 consists of 12 residues. V was clipped by 5 bases and J by 3 bases; unmatched bases: 3. CDR3 sequence: CSVSGSHYEQYF. CDR3 nucleotide sequence: TGCAGCGTTAGCGGGAGCCACTACGAGCAGTACTTC.

The chain recombines TRBV4-1 with TRBJ2-3, with 11 nucleotides matching TRBD2. The germline CDR1 and CDR2 sequences are MGHRA and YSYEKL. CDR3 length equals 18 residues. The V gene end was trimmed by 1 base and the J gene end by 5 bases; junction bases not matched to a gene: 11. The CDR3, as DNA: TGCGCCAGCAGCCAAGTACGGCTAGCGGGGGGAGGGATAGATACGCAGTATTTT. This translates into CASSQVRLAGGGIDTQYF.

This chain joins TRBV28 and TRBJ1-4; 8 bases are shared with TRBD1. With V trimmed by 6 bases and J by 4 bases, 10 bases remained unmatched. The CDR3 has 16 residues. From germline, CDR1 is MDHEN and CDR2 SYDVKM. The CDR3 nucleotides are TGTGCCAGCAGATGGGCCGGGACAGGCTTTAATGAAAAACTGTTTTTT. It encodes CASRWAGTGFNEKLFF.

This chain links TRBV2 with TRBJ2-5, with 14 bases that match TRBD2. Near its end, the DNA agrees better with TRBJ2-7, so the J call may be wrong. Germline assignment: CDR1 SNHLY and CDR2 FYNNEI. The CDR3 is 17 residues long. The CDR3 is CASSEEGLAGERYEQYF. Written as DNA, the CDR3 is TGTGCCAGCAGTGAAGAGGGACTAGCGGGAGAACGCTACGAGCAGTACTTC.

This clone came up once. The rearrangement links TRBV30 to TRBJ1-1, with 7 bases matching TRBD1. CDR1 and CDR2 (germline): GTSNPN, SVGIG (reference sequence). CDR3 length: 16 residues. V gave up 2 bases and J gave up 2 bases; unmatched junction bases: 11. The DNA for the CDR3 is TGTGCCTGGAGTTCATCGGCAGGGGGTCATAACACTGAAGCTTTCTTT. As protein: CAWSSSAGGHNTEAFF.

This clone was observed a handful of times. The gene calls are TRBV27 and TRBJ1-5; perhaps TRBD1 as D (6 bases). The germline V gene encodes CDR1 MNHEY and CDR2 SMNVEV (reference sequence). V was trimmed by 7 bases and J by 4 bases, leaving 11 bases between them. CDR3 length: 13 amino acids. Here the CDR3 reads CASKDSENQPQHF. The CDR3 coding sequence is TGTGCCAGCAAGGACAGCGAAAATCAGCCCCAGCATTTT.

The V gene is TRBV2, the J gene TRBJ2-3; D not certain. V was cut by 1 base and J by 2 bases, with 4 bases left in between. This CDR3 region has 13 residues. From germline, CDR1 is SNHLY and CDR2 FYNNEI. For the CDR3, the DNA is TGTGCCAGCAGTGAAGACTTCACAGATACGCAGTATTTT. This translates into CASSEDFTDTQYF.

J is TRBJ1-1 and V is TRBV4-1; 8 bases match TRBD1. Trimming removed 0 bases from V and 5 bases from J; junction bases left unmatched: 8. Germline CDR1 MGHRA, CDR2 YSYEKL. The CDR3 consists of 16 residues. The CDR3 region has the DNA TGCGCCAGCAGCCAAGATCAGGGGGCCGCGGAGACTGAAGCTTTCTTT. Translating gives CASSQDQGAAETEAFF.

The chain links TRBV27 to TRBJ2-5, with D possibly TRBD2 on 6 matching bases. Germline loops: CDR1 MNHEY, CDR2 SMNVEV (reference sequence). The V gene lost 0 bases and the J gene lost 3 bases, with 14 bases spanning the gap. This CDR3 is built from 16 residues. The CDR3 region has the DNA TGTGCCAGCAGTTTATCGGTCGGGACTTTCGAAGAGACCCAGTACTTC. It is translated as CASSLSVGTFEETQYF.

The V and J genes are TRBV29-1 and TRBJ1-4, with unresolved D. The V end lost 7 bases, the J end lost 4 bases, and 4 bases lay between the germline ends. This CDR3 is built from 10 residues. Germline lookup yields CDR1 SQVTM and CDR2 ANQGSEA. CDR3 region: CSARNEKLFF. CDR3 bases: TGCAGCGCTCGTAATGAAAAACTGTTTTTT.

V gene TRBV7-2 combines with J gene TRBJ1-3; D unresolved. V lost 1 base and J lost 0, with 7 bases in between. This CDR3 spans 15 amino acids. Germline-derived CDR1 and CDR2 are SGHTA and FQGNSA. CDR3 in DNA: TGTGCCAGCAGCTTAGGAGGGATCTCTGGAAACACCATATATTTT. Its translation: CASSLGGISGNTIYF.

The V and J genes are TRBV6-5 and TRBJ1-1; a weak D match, TRBD1 (5 bases). The CDR3 sequence is 15 residues long. With 5 bases removed from V and 10 bases from J, the gap between germline ends came to 23 bases. The V gene's germline CDR1 is MNHEY and CDR2 SVGAGI. The CDR3 protein is CASSQQALPGRGAFF. The CDR3, as DNA: TGTGCCAGCAGTCAACAAGCTCTTCCAGGGCGAGGAGCTTTCTTT.

The rearrangement joins TRBV6-6 to TRBJ2-2, with 10 bases identical to TRBD1. Germline trimming cut 6 bases from V and 4 bases from J; bases unmatched to any gene: 5. Germline lookup yields CDR1 MNHNY and CDR2 SVGAGI (reference sequence). The CDR3 has 15 amino acids. DNA for the CDR3: TGTGCCAGCAGACCCGGGACAGGGGTCACCGGGGAGCTGTTTTTT. It yields the protein CASRPGTGVTGELFF.

This sequence joins TRBV28 and TRBJ1-1; tentatively, D is TRBD1 (5 bases). V was clipped by 1 base and J by 7 bases, with 13 bases between them. Germline V lookup: CDR1 MDHEN, CDR2 SYDVKM. The CDR3 runs 14 residues. In DNA form, the CDR3 reads TGTGCCAGCAGTTTATCATGGGGGACTTATGAAGCTTTCTTT. As protein: CASSLSWGTYEAFF.

J is TRBJ2-2 and V is TRBV27; D is unresolved. This CDR3 comprises 15 residues. The germline V gene encodes CDR1 MNHEY and CDR2 SMNVEV (reference sequence). Between the trimmed V and J ends, which lost 1 base and 0 bases, there was a span of 6 bases. This CDR3 is CASSLLAANTGELFF. As DNA, the CDR3 is TGTGCCAGCAGTTTATTGGCGGCGAACACCGGGGAGCTGTTTTTT.

The chain is built from TRBV6-1 and TRBJ1-1; D perhaps matches TRBD1 (5 bases). V was clipped by 7 bases and J by 6 bases, with 12 bases between them. The CDR3 spans 12 residues. Germline V lookup: CDR1 MNHNS, CDR2 SASEGT. The CDR3 reads CASISGWAEAFF. In nucleotides, the CDR3 is TGTGCCAGCATTTCAGGGTGGGCTGAAGCTTTCTTT.

This clone has only one observation. This rearrangement joins TRBV13 to TRBJ1-4; D is unclear. This CDR3 is built from 13 residues. Looked up from germline, CDR1 is PRHDT and CDR2 is FYEKMQ (reference sequence). V was trimmed by 3 bases and J by 7 bases, leaving 9 bases between them. CDR3 bases: TGTGCCAGCAGCTTCTCTAATATTGAAAAACTGTTTTTT. Protein sequence: CASSFSNIEKLFF.